One T cell receptor beta chain is described in this entry. Its antigen is still unknown. The CDR3 totals 13 residues. Germline V gene sequence: CDR1 LGHDT, CDR2 YNNKEL (reference sequence). The V gene lost 1 base and the J gene lost 5 bases, with 8 bases spanning the gap. This record belongs to a study of T cell responses to AZD1222 COVID-19 vaccine. Clones were read by immunoSEQ multiplex PCR, and TCRdb kept only the in-frame ones, dropping some. The sample yields around 110,000 clones, about 92% seen once. General study findings and limits: Spike-specific TCR breadth and depth both grew after two AZD1222 doses.

This chain connects TRBV3-1 (or the pseudogene TRBV3-2) to TRBJ1-2, with D hard to call. Sequenced material: peripheral blood, taken on day 0 of AZD1222 vaccination. This sequence was found in an adult in good health. The CDR3 bases are TGTGCCAGCAGCCAAGGACCCCTATATGGCTACACCTTC. Translated, it gives CASSQGPLYGYTF.